A single sample gave rise to the 16 T cell receptor beta chains below, sequenced in a study of Graves' ophthalmopathy and Graves' hyperthyroidism. TCR beta CDR3 regions were amplified from RNA transcripts. The first-round RT-PCR employed HTBI primers together with the Qiagen OneStep RT-PCR kit. A multiplex PCR was then performed as the second round. Each CDR3 protein gets one entry after TCRdb re-called the multiplex PCR reads with MiXCR. The sample contains around 600,000 distinct CDR3 sequences, about 41% of which appear only once. The specimen was peripheral blood. Every receptor here comes from an adult man with Graves' ophthalmopathy.

This clonotype was seen just once. The gene calls are TRBV7-3 and TRBJ2-2; D gene unclear. The V end was cut by 5 bases, the J end by 7 bases, with 17 bases between. This CDR3 has 15 residues. Germline CDR1 reads SGHTA; CDR2 reads FQGTGA. The DNA for the CDR3 is TGTGCCAGCAGCGCCACACCCCAGTCCGGCGGGGAGCTGTTTTTT. This encodes CASSATPQSGGELFF.

This chain uses TRBV2 with TRBJ2-7, with 12 bases that match TRBD1. Germline lookup yields CDR1 SNHLY and CDR2 FYNNEI. The V segment lost 6 bases and the J segment 0 bases; nucleotides outside the gene matches: 6. The CDR3 is 16 residues long. In DNA form, the CDR3 reads TGTGCCAGCAGCAGCCAGGGACAGGGGGCCTCCTACGAGCAGTACTTC. It encodes CASSSQGQGASYEQYF.

The J gene is TRBJ2-1, the V gene TRBV10-3; tentative D call: TRBD2 (5 bases). The CDR3 contains 15 residues. Germline values: CDR1 ENHRY, CDR2 SYGVKD. Between the trimmed V and J ends, which lost 5 bases and 8 bases, there was a span of 19 bases. The CDR3 sequence: CAISPRAGGFDEQFF. CDR3 coding DNA: TGTGCCATCAGTCCTCGGGCCGGAGGCTTCGATGAGCAGTTCTTC.

V gene TRBV30 combines with J gene TRBJ2-7; 8 bases agree with TRBD1. Germline V gene lookup returns CDR1 GTSNPN and CDR2 SVGIG (reference sequence). V lost 2 bases, J lost 2 bases, and 5 bases stayed unmatched. This CDR3 has 14 amino acids. CDR3 sequence: CAWSLGQATYEQYF. In nucleotides, the CDR3 is TGTGCCTGGAGTTTGGGACAGGCGACCTACGAGCAGTACTTC.

This clonotype has at least ten counts. The rearrangement links TRBV19 to TRBJ2-6, with D possibly TRBD2 on 6 matching bases. The V end was cut by 7 bases, the J end by 0 bases, with 10 bases between. Germline V gene data show CDR1 as LNHDA and CDR2 as SQIVND (reference sequence). CDR3 length equals 15 residues. Written as DNA, the CDR3 is TGTGCCAGTACTCTTAGCGGCTCTGGGGCCAACGTCCTGACTTTC. Amino acid sequence: CASTLSGSGANVLTF.

The chain uses TRBV29-1 and TRBJ2-2, with D possibly TRBD2 on 6 matching bases. V was shortened by 8 bases and J by 6 bases, with 16 bases between the two germline ends. This CDR3 contains 13 residues. CDR1 and CDR2 (germline): SQVTM, ANQGSEA. As DNA, the CDR3 is TGCAGCTTTCGGCGGGGTTTGGCCGGGGAGCTGTTTTTT. Amino acids: CSFRRGLAGELFF.

Details on this clonotype: A clone one base away is much larger, so this may be a read error. The V and J genes are TRBV14 and TRBJ1-2; D uncertain. Germline CDR1 and CDR2: SGHDN and FVKESK. The CDR3 contains 15 residues. V lost 4 bases to trimming and J lost 8 bases, with 20 bases between them. The CDR3 reads CASSPPPALSMGYTF. The CDR3 DNA follows: TGTGCCAGCAGCCCCCCGCCAGCCTTATCTATGGGCTACACCTTC.

This clonotype was observed many times. The V call is TRBV10-2, the J call TRBJ1-5; TRBD1 is a possible D gene (5 bases). CDR3 size: 13 residues. V was pared by 5 bases and J by 3 bases, with 8 bases between. Germline values: CDR1 WSHSY, CDR2 SAAADI. CDR3 nucleotide sequence: TGCGCCAGCAGTCCCAGGGTCAATCAGCCCCAGCATTTT. Protein sequence: CASSPRVNQPQHF.

A remark on this clonotype: The junction differs from germline at one of its ends, possibly a read error. The rearrangement joins TRBV5-8 to TRBJ2-5, with D possibly called TRBD1 or TRBD2 (6 bases each). Looked up from germline, CDR1 is SGHTS and CDR2 is YDEGEE. The length of the CDR3 is 15 residues. The CDR3, as DNA: TGCGCCAGCAGCTTGGCCGGGGGCGAATGGGAGACCCAGTACTTC. Translation: CASSLAGGEWETQYF.

On this clonotype itself: A much larger clone lies one base from this, so it may be a read error. The conserved final phenylalanine or tryptophan is absent from the CDR3, which likely points to a read error. The chain couples TRBV9 to TRBJ1-6; D is perhaps TRBD1 (5 bases). V was shortened by 5 bases and J by 0 bases, with 6 bases between the two germline ends. Germline CDR1 is SGDLS and CDR2 is YYNGEE. The CDR3 totals 14 residues. The CDR3 DNA sequence: TGTGCCAGCAGAGACAGCTCCTATAATTCACCCCTCCACCTT. Translation: CASRDSSYNSPLHL.

The chain recombines TRBV10-3 with TRBJ1-6, with a possible D match to TRBD1 (6 bases). Per the germline V gene, CDR1 is ENHRY and CDR2 is SYGVKD. Trimming cost V 7 bases and J 7 bases, with 17 bases left between them. The CDR3 sequence is 15 residues long. CDR3 bases: TGTGCCATCAATAACGAGGACAGCAACAATTCACCCCTCCACTTT. Its protein product is CAINNEDSNNSPLHF.

This clonotype was seen a single time. This chain joins TRBV29-1 and TRBJ2-5; 10 bases line up with TRBD1. This CDR3 region has 14 residues. Germline CDR1 and CDR2: SQVTM and ANQGSEA. V gave up 6 bases and J gave up 4 bases; unmatched junction bases: 8. The CDR3 coding sequence is TGCAGCGTAACCGGGACAGGGGTATCAGAGACCCAGTACTTC. Its translation is CSVTGTGVSETQYF.

For this clonotype: This may arise from a read error, as a much more abundant clone is one base away. The chain links TRBV5-1 to TRBJ2-5; D may correspond to TRBD1 or TRBD2 (6 bases each). Trimming took off 2 bases at V and 5 bases at J, with 16 bases between the two ends. This CDR3 has 15 residues. Per the germline V gene, CDR1 is SGHRS and CDR2 is YFSETQ. The CDR3 sequence is CASSFSGQSGETQYF. The CDR3 DNA is TGCGCCAGCAGCTTTAGTGGACAGAGCGGGGAGACCCAGTACTTC.

The chain recombines TRBV3-1 with TRBJ2-3, with D possibly TRBD2 on 5 matching bases. Trimming removed 8 bases from V and 1 base from J, with 10 bases in between. The CDR3 runs to 13 residues. CDR1 LGHDT and CDR2 YNNKEL come from the germline V gene (reference sequence). The CDR3 sequence is CASGPEGTDTQYF. The CDR3 nucleotides read TGTGCCAGCGGGCCGGAGGGCACAGATACGCAGTATTTT.

The V gene is TRBV15, the J gene TRBJ1-1; no clear D gene. The CDR3 extends over 14 amino acids. Germline lookup yields CDR1 LNHNV and CDR2 YYDKDF (reference sequence). Between the trimmed V and J ends, which lost 5 bases and 4 bases, there was a span of 14 bases. In nucleotides, the CDR3 is TGTGCCACCAGCCAAGATGCCACGAGCACTGAAGCTTTCTTT. Translating it yields CATSQDATSTEAFF. Combining the CDR3 with reference TRBV15 and TRBJ1-1 gives the whole variable domain DAMVIQNPRYQVTQFGKPVTLSCSQTLNHNVMYWYQQKSSQAPKLLFHYYDKDFNNEADTPDNFQSRRPNTSFCFLDIRSPGLGDTAMYLCATSQDATSTEAFFGQGTRLTVV.

This clonotype showed up many times. The rearrangement links TRBV7-6 to TRBJ1-1, with D maybe TRBD1 (6 bases). The germline gives CDR1 SGHVS, CDR2 FNYEAQ. The CDR3 totals 15 residues. V lost 3 bases and J 0 bases, leaving 11 bases between the germline ends. Here the CDR3 DNA reads TGTGCCAGCAGCTTGGGGGCAGGCATGAACACTGAAGCTTTCTTT. Its translation: CASSLGAGMNTEAFF.